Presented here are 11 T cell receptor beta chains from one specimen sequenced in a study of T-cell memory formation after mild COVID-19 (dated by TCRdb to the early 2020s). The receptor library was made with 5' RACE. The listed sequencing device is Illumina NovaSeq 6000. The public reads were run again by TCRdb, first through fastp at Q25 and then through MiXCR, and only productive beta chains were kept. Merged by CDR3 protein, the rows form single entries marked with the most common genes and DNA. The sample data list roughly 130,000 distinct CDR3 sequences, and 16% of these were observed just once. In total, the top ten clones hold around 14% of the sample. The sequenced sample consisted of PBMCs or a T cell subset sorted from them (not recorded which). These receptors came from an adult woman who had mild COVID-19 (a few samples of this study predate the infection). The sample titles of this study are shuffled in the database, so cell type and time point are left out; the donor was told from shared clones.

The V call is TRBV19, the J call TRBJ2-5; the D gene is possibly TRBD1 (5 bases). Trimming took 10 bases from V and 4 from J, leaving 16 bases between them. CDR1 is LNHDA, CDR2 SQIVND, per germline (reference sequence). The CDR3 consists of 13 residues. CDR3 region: CATLGRAPETQYF. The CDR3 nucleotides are TGTGCCACGTTGGGCAGGGCCCCAGAGACCCAGTACTTC. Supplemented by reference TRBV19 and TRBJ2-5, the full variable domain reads DGGITQSPKYLFRKEGQNVTLSCEQNLNHDAMYWYRQDPGQGLRLIYYSQIVNDFQKGDIAEGYSVSREKKESFPLTVTSAQKNPTAFYLCATLGRAPETQYFGPGTRLLVL.

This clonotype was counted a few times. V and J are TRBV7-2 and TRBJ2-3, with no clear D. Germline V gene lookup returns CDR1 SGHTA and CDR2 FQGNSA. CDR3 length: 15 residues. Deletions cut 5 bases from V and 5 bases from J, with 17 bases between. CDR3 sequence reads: CASSQSISGRDTQYF. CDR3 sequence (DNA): TGTGCCAGCAGCCAATCGATTTCGGGTCGAGATACGCAGTATTTT.

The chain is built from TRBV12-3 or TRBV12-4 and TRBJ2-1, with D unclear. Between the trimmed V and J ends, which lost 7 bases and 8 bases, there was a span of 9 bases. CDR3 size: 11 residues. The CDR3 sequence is CASTRGDEQFF. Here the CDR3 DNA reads TGTGCCAGCACCCGAGGTGATGAGCAGTTCTTC.

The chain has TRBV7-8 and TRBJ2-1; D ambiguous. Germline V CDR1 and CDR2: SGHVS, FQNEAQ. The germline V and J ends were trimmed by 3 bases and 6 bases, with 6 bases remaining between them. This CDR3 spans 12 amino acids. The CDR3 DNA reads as TGTGCCAGCAGCTTTGTCCTCAATGAGCAGTTCTTC. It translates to CASSFVLNEQFF.

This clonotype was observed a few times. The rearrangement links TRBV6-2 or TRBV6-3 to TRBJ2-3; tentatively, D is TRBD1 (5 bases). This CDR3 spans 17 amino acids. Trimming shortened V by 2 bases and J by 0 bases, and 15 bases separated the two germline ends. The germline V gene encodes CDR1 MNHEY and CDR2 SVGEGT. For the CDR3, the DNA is TGTGCCAGCAGTTACCAGGGCCGCCTATTTAGCACAGATACGCAGTATTTT. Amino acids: CASSYQGRLFSTDTQYF.

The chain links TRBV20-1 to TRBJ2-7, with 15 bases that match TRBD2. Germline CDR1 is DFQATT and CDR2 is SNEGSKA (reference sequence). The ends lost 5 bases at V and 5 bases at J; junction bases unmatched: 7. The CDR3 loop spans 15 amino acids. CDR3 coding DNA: TGCAGTGCTCCCGGACTAGCGGGAGGGCCAAACGAGCAGTACTTC. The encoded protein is CSAPGLAGGPNEQYF.

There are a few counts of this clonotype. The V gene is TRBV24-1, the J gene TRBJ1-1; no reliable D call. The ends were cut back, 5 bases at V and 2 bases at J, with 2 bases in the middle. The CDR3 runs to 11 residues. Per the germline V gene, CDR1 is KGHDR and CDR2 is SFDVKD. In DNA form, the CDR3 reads TGTGCCACCAGTGCCAACACTGAAGCTTTCTTT. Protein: CATSANTEAFF.

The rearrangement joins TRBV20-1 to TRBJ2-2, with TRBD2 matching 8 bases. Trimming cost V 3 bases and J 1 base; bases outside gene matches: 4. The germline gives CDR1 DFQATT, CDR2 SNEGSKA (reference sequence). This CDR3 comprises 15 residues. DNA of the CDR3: TGCAGTGCTAGCCCCGGGAGGGTGAACACCGGGGAGCTGTTTTTT. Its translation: CSASPGRVNTGELFF.

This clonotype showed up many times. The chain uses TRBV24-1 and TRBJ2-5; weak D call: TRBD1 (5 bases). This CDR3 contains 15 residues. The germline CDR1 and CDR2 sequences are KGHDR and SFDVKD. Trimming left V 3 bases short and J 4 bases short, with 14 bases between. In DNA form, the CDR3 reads TGTGCCACCAGTGATGGGGCAGGCTATCGAGAGACCCAGTACTTC. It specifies CATSDGAGYRETQYF.

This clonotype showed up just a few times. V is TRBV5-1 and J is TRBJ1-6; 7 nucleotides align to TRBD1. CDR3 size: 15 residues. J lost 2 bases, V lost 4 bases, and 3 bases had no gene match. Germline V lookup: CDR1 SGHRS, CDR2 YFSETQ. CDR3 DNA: TGCGCCAGCAGCCCTGACAGGGCCTATAATTCACCCCTCCACTTT. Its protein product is CASSPDRAYNSPLHF.

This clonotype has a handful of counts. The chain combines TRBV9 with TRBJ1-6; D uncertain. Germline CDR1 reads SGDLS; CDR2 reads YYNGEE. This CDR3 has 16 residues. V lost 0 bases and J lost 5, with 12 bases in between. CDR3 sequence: CASSVGGIRNNSPLHF. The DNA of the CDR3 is TGTGCCAGCAGCGTAGGAGGAATCAGGAATAATTCACCCCTCCACTTT.